The clone carrying this TCR beta chain was observed a handful of times. Its antigen is not identified. MiXCR was run by TCRdb on the reads, yielding one entry per CDR3 protein. There are some 940,000 distinct CDR3 sequences in the sample; approximately 30% occur only once, and 13% lies in the top ten. This record comes from a study of T cell repertoires in cytomegalovirus infection. Deletions cut 5 bases from V and 6 bases from J, with 13 bases between. The V gene's germline CDR1 is MNHNS and CDR2 SASEGT. The length of the CDR3 is 13 residues. This chain joins TRBV6-1 and TRBJ1-1; no reliable D call. The starting material was cultured CD8+ T cells from PBMCs, obtained from culture after CMV antigen stimulation. The clonotype was recovered from a human donor in good health (CMV status not recorded). Some clones in this sample may be carry-over from other donors' samples. CDR3 amino acids: CASSPGQKAEAFF. Here the CDR3 DNA reads TGTGCCAGCAGTCCCGGCCAGAAGGCTGAAGCTTTCTTT.